These 14 T cell receptor beta chains originate from one sample sequenced in a study of blood T cell repertoires in COVID-19 (TCRdb year 2020). The library was prepared using the immunoSEQ multiplex PCR assay. The table comes from immuneACCESS by way of TCRdb, which keeps in-frame sequences with V and J called. Part of the clones is missing from these tables; in studies checked, under half for an unresolved V gene and the rest for unknown reasons. The sample contains over 150,000 clones, 80% to 85% of them found a single time. Over 6.5% of the sample goes to the ten largest clones. Sequenced: PBMCs or T cells enriched from blood (not recorded which). These receptor sequences come from a man aged 40-50 years who had recovered from COVID-19.

CDR3 residues: CASSESWGRQPQHF. The CDR3, as DNA: TGCGCCAGCAGTGAGTCGTGGGGGCGGCAGCCCCAGCATTTT. The chain uses TRBV10-2 and TRBJ1-5, with D possibly being TRBD1 (6 bases). CDR3 length: 14 residues. CDR1 and CDR2 (germline): WSHSY, SAAADI. V shed 0 bases and J shed 7 bases, with 10 bases lying between them.

The chain employs TRBV30 and TRBJ1-5; 7 bases agree with TRBD1. Germline V gives CDR1 GTSNPN, CDR2 SVGIG (reference sequence). CDR3 size: 14 residues. V lost 2 bases, J lost 0 bases, and 1 base stayed unmatched. The CDR3 sequence: CAWSTGDSNQPQHF. The CDR3 coding sequence is TGTGCCTGGAGTACAGGGGATAGCAATCAGCCCCAGCATTTT. The entire variable domain, with the rest obtained from reference TRBV30 and TRBJ1-5, is as follows: SQTIHQWPATLVQPVGSPLSLECTVEGTSNPNLYWYRQAAGRGLQLLFYSVGIGQISSEVPQNLSASRPQDRQFILSSKKLLLSDSGFYLCAWSTGDSNQPQHFGDGTRLSIL.

This chain links TRBV5-1 with TRBJ1-1; D unclear. The V gene's germline CDR1 is SGHRS and CDR2 YFSETQ. The CDR3 is 14 amino acids. Trimming took off 1 base at V and 0 bases at J, with 7 bases between the two ends. The CDR3 nucleotides are TGCGCCAGCAGCTTGTCCACTTTGAACACTGAAGCTTTCTTT. It codes for CASSLSTLNTEAFF.

The chain carries TRBV15 and TRBJ2-3; 7 nucleotides match TRBD2. Per the germline V gene, CDR1 is LNHNV and CDR2 is YYDKDF (reference sequence). The CDR3 covers 15 residues. The junction had 7 bases not matched to a gene; V was cut back by 5 bases and J by 2 bases. The CDR3 loop reads CATSSRLANTDTQYF. The CDR3 nucleotides read TGTGCCACCAGCTCGAGACTAGCTAACACAGATACGCAGTATTTT.

The chain is built from TRBV5-4 and TRBJ1-2; 8 bases fit TRBD1. This CDR3 is built from 13 residues. Germline lookup yields CDR1 SGHNT and CDR2 YYREEE (reference sequence). The V segment lost 4 bases and the J segment 8 bases; nucleotides outside the gene matches: 7. CDR3 sequence: CASSPGTGGGYTF. Here the CDR3 DNA reads TGTGCCAGCAGCCCCGGGACAGGTGGAGGCTACACCTTC.

V usage is TRBV5-1 and J usage is TRBJ1-6; D gene uncertain. The V gene lost 4 bases and the J gene lost 8 bases, with 19 bases spanning the gap. CDR3 length: 16 amino acids. Germline V CDR1 and CDR2: SGHRS, YFSETQ. In DNA, the CDR3 is TGCGCCAGCAGCAAAATGCCCGGGGTAGCCGATTCACCCCTCCACTTT. Translated, it gives CASSKMPGVADSPLHF.

This rearrangement joins TRBV3-1 (or the pseudogene TRBV3-2) to TRBJ1-1; no firm D call. The V end was cut by 1 base, the J end by 4 bases, with 13 bases between. From germline, CDR1 is LGHDT and CDR2 YNNKEL (reference sequence). There are 15 residues in the CDR3. DNA of the CDR3: TGTGCCAGCAGCCAAGGAACGGTCGGGATCACTGAAGCTTTCTTT. It codes for CASSQGTVGITEAFF.

The chain carries TRBV28 and TRBJ2-7; TRBD1 agrees at 11 bases. Germline CDR1 and CDR2: MDHEN and SYDVKM. The trim removed 11 bases at V and 1 base at J, leaving 4 bases unmatched. There are 13 residues in the CDR3. The CDR3 nucleotides are TGTGCCGGGGGGACAGGGGGTTCCTACGAGCAGTACTTC. Its translation is CAGGTGGSYEQYF.

The chain combines TRBV15 with TRBJ2-3, with D unresolved. The germline CDR1 and CDR2 sequences are LNHNV and YYDKDF (reference sequence). This CDR3 contains 15 residues. Trimming took 0 bases from V and 6 from J, leaving 13 bases between them. The CDR3 DNA is TGTGCCACCAGCAGAGATCTCCTAGAATCCGATACGCAGTATTTT. Its protein product is CATSRDLLESDTQYF. Filled out from reference TRBV15 and TRBJ2-3, the complete variable domain reads DAMVIQNPRYQVTQFGKPVTLSCSQTLNHNVMYWYQQKSSQAPKLLFHYYDKDFNNEADTPDNFQSRRPNTSFCFLDIRSPGLGDTAMYLCATSRDLLESDTQYFGPGTRLTVL.

V usage is TRBV28 and J usage is TRBJ1-1, with D possibly being TRBD1 (6 bases). Trimming left V 8 bases short and J 2 bases short, with 15 bases between. Germline V gene sequence: CDR1 MDHEN, CDR2 SYDVKM. The CDR3 totals 14 residues. This CDR3 reads CASGLNRANTEAFF. The DNA of the CDR3 is TGTGCCAGCGGACTGAACAGGGCAAACACTGAAGCTTTCTTT. Full variable domain (rest looked up from reference TRBV28 and TRBJ1-1): DVKVTQSSRYLVKRTGEKVFLECVQDMDHENMFWYRQDPGLGLRLIYFSYDVKMKEKGDIPEGYSVSREKKERFSLILESASTNQTSMYLCASGLNRANTEAFFGQGTRLTVV.

This clone showed up just a few times. This chain uses TRBV2 with TRBJ1-1; the D gene is possibly TRBD1 (6 bases). The CDR3 sequence is 14 residues long. The V end was cut by 6 bases, the J end by 6 bases, with 17 bases between. Germline V gene lookup returns CDR1 SNHLY and CDR2 FYNNEI. The CDR3 DNA follows: TGTGCCAGCAGAGGAGCAAACAGGGTCGCTGAAGCTTTCTTT. It yields the protein CASRGANRVAEAFF.

The chain has TRBV19 and TRBJ1-6; no definite D call. There are 14 residues in the CDR3. Germline CDR1 reads LNHDA; CDR2 reads SQIVND (reference sequence). Trimming removed 4 bases from V and 3 bases from J, with 7 bases in between. Here the CDR3 DNA reads TGTGCCAGTAGTACAGACCTCTATAATTCACCCCTCCACTTT. Protein sequence: CASSTDLYNSPLHF.

The chain combines TRBV3-1 (or the pseudogene TRBV3-2) with TRBJ1-1; D not certain. V lost 4 bases to trimming and J lost 1 base, with 7 bases between them. The CDR3 is 13 residues long. CDR1 and CDR2 from the germline V gene are LGHDT and YNNKEL (reference sequence). This chain's CDR3 is CASSPGRNTEAFF. The DNA for the CDR3 is TGTGCCAGCAGCCCGGGGAGGAACACTGAAGCTTTCTTT.

The J gene is TRBJ1-6, the V gene TRBV7-9, with D unclear. Germline CDR1 reads SEHNR; CDR2 reads FQNEAQ (reference sequence). The CDR3 length is 14 residues. V shed 5 bases and J shed 2 bases, with 7 bases lying between them. The CDR3 nucleotides are TGTGCCAGCAGCCGGAGCGCCTATAATTCACCCCTCCACTTT. It is translated as CASSRSAYNSPLHF.